The next 20 T cell receptor beta chains were all read from a single sample in a study of T cells after yellow fever vaccination. Via MiXCR, TCRdb re-called the 5' RACE reads, giving one row per CDR3 protein. The data contain around 46,000 distinct CDR3 sequences, about 7% of them singletons. The sample here was CD8+ T cells not binding an NS4B(214-222) dextramer, sorted from PBMCs, taken 45 days after the yellow fever booster vaccination. These receptors were obtained from a man aged 30-40 years who received the YFV17D yellow fever vaccine.

This clonotype was detected many times. The chain couples TRBV10-2 to TRBJ2-1; D unresolved. This CDR3 has 12 residues. Germline V gene sequence: CDR1 WSHSY, CDR2 SAAADI. The V gene lost 1 base and the J gene lost 5 bases, with 3 bases spanning the gap. CDR3 loop: CASSEFNNEQFF. CDR3 coding DNA: TGCGCCAGCAGTGAGTTTAACAATGAGCAGTTCTTC.

This clonotype has a count of ten or more. The chain joins TRBV6-5 to TRBJ2-3; D is undetermined. This CDR3 comprises 13 residues. Germline values: CDR1 MNHEY, CDR2 SVGAGI. Trimming left V 6 bases short and J 1 base short, with 8 bases between. The CDR3 here is CASSRRGTDTQYF. CDR3 in DNA: TGTGCCAGCAGCCGACGTGGCACAGATACGCAGTATTTT.

A few counts support this clonotype. The rearrangement joins TRBV7-2 to TRBJ2-1, with 8 bases identical to TRBD1. J gave up 12 bases and V 1 base, and 14 bases lay outside the gene matches. Germline CDR1 SGHTA, CDR2 FQGNSA. This CDR3 is built from 16 residues. The CDR3 bases are TGTGCCAGCAGCTTAGAGCTCCAGGGGGCAGGGTTGGTGCAGTTCTTC. Its translation is CASSLELQGAGLVQFF.

This clonotype was found many times. The chain joins TRBV29-1 to TRBJ2-1; the D gene is possibly TRBD2 (7 bases). V lost 3 bases, J lost 3 bases, and 12 bases lay in between. Germline V gives CDR1 SQVTM, CDR2 ANQGSEA. This CDR3 is 14 amino acids long. The chain's CDR3 is CSVDGGGGYNEQFF. The CDR3 DNA reads TGCAGCGTTGACGGGGGCGGGGGCTACAATGAGCAGTTCTTC.

This clonotype was detected many times. The chain joins TRBV29-1 to TRBJ2-6; D is ambiguous. The CDR3 length is 14 residues. CDR1 SQVTM and CDR2 ANQGSEA come from the germline V gene. The V end was cut by 4 bases, the J end by 2 bases, with 9 bases between. The CDR3 is CSVVSGAGANVLTF. The CDR3 DNA is TGCAGCGTTGTCTCTGGGGCTGGGGCCAACGTCCTGACTTTC. The whole variable domain, filled in from reference TRBV29-1 and TRBJ2-6, reads SAVISQKPSRDICQRGTSLTIQCQVDSQVTMMFWYRQQPGQSLTLIATANQGSEATYESGFVIDKFPISRPNLTFSTLTVSNMSPEDSSIYLCSVVSGAGANVLTFGAGSRLTVL.

This clonotype was seen a handful of times. This rearrangement joins TRBV12-5 to TRBJ2-5; D ambiguous. This CDR3 has 11 residues. Germline V CDR1 and CDR2: LGHNT, FRNRAP. Deletions cut 7 bases from V and 5 bases from J, with 8 bases between. The CDR3 sequence: CASETRETQYF. The DNA of the CDR3 is TGTGCTAGTGAGACGAGGGAGACCCAGTACTTC.

This clonotype was counted at least ten times. The chain recombines TRBV10-3 with TRBJ2-1; TRBD2 matches at 9 bases. CDR3 length: 15 amino acids. Trimming took 2 bases from V and 7 from J; bases not matched to a gene: 6. Germline V gives CDR1 ENHRY, CDR2 SYGVKD. The CDR3 spells CAISEVAGVYNEQFF. As DNA, the CDR3 is TGTGCCATCAGTGAGGTAGCGGGAGTGTATAATGAGCAGTTCTTC.

This clonotype occurred many times. CDR3 region: CASSLGGSGEQFF. The CDR3 DNA reads as TGTGCCAGCAGCTTAGGGGGTTCCGGTGAGCAGTTCTTC. This rearrangement joins TRBV7-2 to TRBJ2-1, with no clear D. V gave up 1 base and J gave up 9 bases, with 10 bases separating them. The germline V gene encodes CDR1 SGHTA and CDR2 FQGNSA. This CDR3 is 13 amino acids long.

The rearrangement uses TRBV11-1 and TRBJ2-3, with D uncertain. Looked up from germline, CDR1 is SGHAT and CDR2 is FQDESV (reference sequence). The CDR3 length is 14 residues. The V gene lost 0 bases and the J gene lost 0 bases, with 4 bases spanning the gap. CDR3: CASSLADSTDTQYF. CDR3 in DNA: TGTGCCAGCAGCTTAGCCGATAGCACAGATACGCAGTATTTT.

The chain has TRBV5-4 and TRBJ1-5; D unclear. Trimming removed 4 bases from V and 5 bases from J, with 16 bases in between. This CDR3 contains 15 residues. Germline lookup yields CDR1 SGHNT and CDR2 YYREEE (reference sequence). This CDR3 reads CASSLYGGCDQPQHF. DNA of the CDR3: TGTGCCAGCAGCCTTTATGGAGGGTGCGATCAGCCCCAGCATTTT. Variable domain in full (rest from reference TRBV5-4 and TRBJ1-5): ETGVTQSPTHLIKTRGQQVTLRCSSQSGHNTVSWYQQALGQGPQFIFQYYREEENGRGNFPPRFSGLQFPNYSSELNVNALELDDSALYLCASSLYGGCDQPQHFGDGTRLSIL.

This clonotype showed up just once. A clone one base away is much larger, so this may be a read error. This sequence joins TRBV29-1 and TRBJ2-7, with 8 bases fitting TRBD1. Germline-derived CDR1 and CDR2 are SQVTM and ANQGSEA. The CDR3 totals 12 residues. The ends lost 7 bases at V and 5 bases at J; junction bases unmatched: 7. The CDR3 nucleotides read TGCAGCGCACGGACAGGGTTAAACGAGCAGTACTTC. Amino acid sequence: CSARTGLNEQYF.

This clonotype has at least ten counts. The chain couples TRBV5-6 to TRBJ2-3; D is perhaps TRBD2 (6 bases). The CDR3 runs 17 residues. CDR1 is SGHDT, CDR2 YYEEEE, per germline. The V gene lost 1 base and the J gene lost 4 bases, with 19 bases spanning the gap. The CDR3 DNA reads as TGTGCCAGCAGCTTGTCGTTTGGAGGGGAGACTGCAGATACGCAGTATTTT. Translating it yields CASSLSFGGETADTQYF.

Only a few counts were recorded for this clonotype. This chain links TRBV7-2 with TRBJ2-1; perhaps TRBD2 as D (5 bases). Trimming took 5 bases from V and 12 from J, leaving 17 bases between them. This CDR3 region has 13 residues. In germline, CDR1 is SGHTA, CDR2 FQGNSA. The CDR3 loop reads CASSIPDEGRQFF. Here the CDR3 DNA reads TGTGCCAGCAGCATTCCGGACGAAGGGAGGCAGTTCTTC.

At least ten counts were recorded for this clonotype. V gene TRBV5-1 combines with J gene TRBJ2-7; a weak D match, TRBD2 (5 bases). CDR1 and CDR2 from the germline V gene are SGHRS and YFSETQ. CDR3 length: 12 residues. With 3 bases removed from V and 6 bases from J, the gap between germline ends came to 10 bases. The CDR3 DNA follows: TGCGCCAGCAGCTCGACCGGGGTCGAGCAGTACTTC. Amino acids: CASSSTGVEQYF. Full variable domain (missing parts from reference TRBV5-1 and TRBJ2-7): KAGVTQTPRYLIKTRGQQVTLSCSPISGHRSVSWYQQTPGQGLQFLFEYFSETQRNKGNFPGRFSGRQFSNSRSEMNVSTLELGDSALYLCASSSTGVEQYFGPGTRLTVT.

The sample holds many counts of this clonotype. The V call is TRBV7-9, the J call TRBJ1-1; the D is unclear. Germline CDR1 and CDR2: SEHNR and FQNEAQ (reference sequence). V was trimmed by 5 bases and J by 4 bases, leaving 11 bases between them. The CDR3 totals 13 residues. CDR3 DNA: TGTGCCAGCAGCCTCGGTGAGTCCACTGAAGCTTTCTTT. It encodes CASSLGESTEAFF.

This clonotype was counted many times. The V gene is TRBV29-1, the J gene TRBJ1-5; TRBD1 aligns across 8 bases. CDR3 length: 15 amino acids. CDR1 and CDR2 (germline): SQVTM, ANQGSEA. Trimming took 3 bases from V and 1 from J; bases not matched to a gene: 5. CDR3 residues: CSVETGAGSNQPQHF. CDR3 in DNA: TGCAGCGTTGAGACAGGGGCGGGGAGCAATCAGCCCCAGCATTTT.

This clonotype was found many times. V and J are TRBV7-9 and TRBJ2-1; a possible D gene is TRBD2 (5 bases). The CDR3 covers 16 residues. Trimming removed 5 bases at V and 0 bases at J, with 14 bases between. Germline V lookup: CDR1 SEHNR, CDR2 FQNEAQ (reference sequence). CDR3 loop: CASSGNSVSSYNEQFF. CDR3 DNA: TGTGCCAGCAGCGGAAATAGCGTGAGCTCCTACAATGAGCAGTTCTTC.

Notes on this clonotype: This may be a read error, as it is one base from a much larger clone. The chain recombines TRBV29-1 with TRBJ2-6, with D hard to call. Germline V gene lookup returns CDR1 SQVTM and CDR2 ANQGSEA. The CDR3 sequence is 15 residues long. The CDR3 bases are TGCAGCGTTGAAGTCATCAACTCTGGGGTCAACGTCCTGACTTTC. This translates into CSVEVINSGVNVLTF. Full variable domain (missing parts from reference TRBV29-1 and TRBJ2-6): SAVISQKPSRDICQRGTSLTIQCQVDSQVTMMFWYRQQPGQSLTLIATANQGSEATYESGFVIDKFPISRPNLTFSTLTVSNMSPEDSSIYLCSVEVINSGVNVLTFGAGSRLTVL.

This clonotype came up many times. The CDR3 nucleotides read TGTGCCAGCAGTTACCTAGCGGGCCCAGGGGATACGCAGTATTTT. Residues: CASSYLAGPGDTQYF. This chain links TRBV6-2 or TRBV6-3 with TRBJ2-3, with 8 bases fitting TRBD2. The CDR3 consists of 15 residues. The V gene end was trimmed by 2 bases and the J gene end by 6 bases; junction bases not matched to a gene: 7. Germline V gene sequence: CDR1 MNHEY, CDR2 SVGEGT.

This clonotype was counted ten times or more. This chain uses TRBV19 with TRBJ2-7, with a weak D call TRBD1 (6 bases). Trimming left V 8 bases short and J 1 base short, with 15 bases between. The CDR3 totals 14 residues. Germline CDR1 LNHDA, CDR2 SQIVND (reference sequence). CDR3 amino acids: CASAPSQGSYEQYF. Here the CDR3 DNA reads TGTGCCAGTGCCCCTTCCCAGGGGTCCTACGAGCAGTACTTC.